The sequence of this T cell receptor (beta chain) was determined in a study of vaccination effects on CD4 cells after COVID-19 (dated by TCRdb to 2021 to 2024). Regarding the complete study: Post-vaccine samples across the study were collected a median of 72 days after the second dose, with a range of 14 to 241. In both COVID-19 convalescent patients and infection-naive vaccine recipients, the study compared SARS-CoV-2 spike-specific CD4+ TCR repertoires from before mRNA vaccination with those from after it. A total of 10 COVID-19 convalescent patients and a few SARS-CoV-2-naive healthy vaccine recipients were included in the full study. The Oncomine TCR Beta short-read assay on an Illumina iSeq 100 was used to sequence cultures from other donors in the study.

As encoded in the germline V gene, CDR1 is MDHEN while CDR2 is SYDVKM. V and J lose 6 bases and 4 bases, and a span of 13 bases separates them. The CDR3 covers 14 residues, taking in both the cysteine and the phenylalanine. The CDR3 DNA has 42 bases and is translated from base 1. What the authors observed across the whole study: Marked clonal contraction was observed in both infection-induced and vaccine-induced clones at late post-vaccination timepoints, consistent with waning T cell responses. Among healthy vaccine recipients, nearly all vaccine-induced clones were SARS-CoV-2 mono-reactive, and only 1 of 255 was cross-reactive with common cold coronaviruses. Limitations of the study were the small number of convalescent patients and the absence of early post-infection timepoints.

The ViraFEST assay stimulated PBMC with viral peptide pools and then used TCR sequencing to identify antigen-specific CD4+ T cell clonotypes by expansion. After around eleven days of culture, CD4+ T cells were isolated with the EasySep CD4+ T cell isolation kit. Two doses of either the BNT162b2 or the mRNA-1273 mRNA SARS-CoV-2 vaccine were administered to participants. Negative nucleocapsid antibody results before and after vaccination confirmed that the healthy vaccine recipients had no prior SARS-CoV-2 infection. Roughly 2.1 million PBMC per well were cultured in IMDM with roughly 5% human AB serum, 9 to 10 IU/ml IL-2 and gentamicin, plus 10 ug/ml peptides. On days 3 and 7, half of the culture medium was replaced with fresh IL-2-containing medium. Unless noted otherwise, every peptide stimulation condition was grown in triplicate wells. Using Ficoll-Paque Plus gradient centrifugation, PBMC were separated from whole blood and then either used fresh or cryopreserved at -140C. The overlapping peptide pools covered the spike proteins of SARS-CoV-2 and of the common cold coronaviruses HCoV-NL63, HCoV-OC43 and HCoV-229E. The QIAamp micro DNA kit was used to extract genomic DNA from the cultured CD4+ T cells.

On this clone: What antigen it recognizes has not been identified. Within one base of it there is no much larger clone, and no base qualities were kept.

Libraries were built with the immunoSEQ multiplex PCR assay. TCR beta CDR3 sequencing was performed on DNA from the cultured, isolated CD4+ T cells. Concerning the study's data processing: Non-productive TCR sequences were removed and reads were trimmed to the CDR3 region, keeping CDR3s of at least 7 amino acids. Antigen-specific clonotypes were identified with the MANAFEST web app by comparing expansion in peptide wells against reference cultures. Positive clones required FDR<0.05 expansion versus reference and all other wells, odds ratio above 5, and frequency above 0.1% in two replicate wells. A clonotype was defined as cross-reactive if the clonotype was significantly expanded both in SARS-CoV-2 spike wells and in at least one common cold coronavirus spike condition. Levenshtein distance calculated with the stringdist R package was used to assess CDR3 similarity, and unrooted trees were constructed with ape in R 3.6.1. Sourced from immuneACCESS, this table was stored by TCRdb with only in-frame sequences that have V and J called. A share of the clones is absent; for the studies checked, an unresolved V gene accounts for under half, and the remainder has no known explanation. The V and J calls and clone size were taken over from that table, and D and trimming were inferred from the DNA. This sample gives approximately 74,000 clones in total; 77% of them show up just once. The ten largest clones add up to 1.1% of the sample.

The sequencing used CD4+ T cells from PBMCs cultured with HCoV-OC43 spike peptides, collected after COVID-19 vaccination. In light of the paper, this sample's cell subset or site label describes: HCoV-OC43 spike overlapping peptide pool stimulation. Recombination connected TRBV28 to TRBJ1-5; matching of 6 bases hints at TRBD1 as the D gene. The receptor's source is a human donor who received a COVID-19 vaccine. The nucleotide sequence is TGTGCCAGCAGAACGGGGGGCCGTAATCAGCCCCAGCATTTT. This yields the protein CASRTGGRNQPQHF.